A single sample is the source of the 18 T cell receptor beta chains below, sequenced in a study of blood T cell repertoires in COVID-19. Only in-frame clones appear in the TCRdb table, and some are missing; sequencing was by immunoSEQ multiplex PCR. There are about 50,000 clones in the sample; around 85% occur only once, and less than 6.5% lies in the top ten. The sample comprised peripheral blood. These receptors all stem from a man aged 55-75 years with acute or convalescent COVID-19.

CDR3 sequence reads: CASSLEQGPGEQFF. Written as DNA, the CDR3 is TGTGCCAGCAGTCTCGAACAGGGTCCGGGTGAGCAGTTCTTC. V and J are TRBV2 and TRBJ2-1; the D gene is possibly TRBD1 (6 bases). Germline loops: CDR1 SNHLY, CDR2 FYNNEI. V lost 5 bases and J lost 9, with 17 bases in between. This CDR3 is 14 amino acids long.

This clone was observed a single time. The rearrangement links TRBV18 to TRBJ1-1; D might be TRBD1 (6 bases). V was clipped by 3 bases and J by 1 base, with 9 bases between them. Per the germline V gene, CDR1 is KGHSH and CDR2 is LQKENI. There are 14 residues in the CDR3. The CDR3 DNA follows: TGTGCCAGCTCACCCCGACAGGAGAACACTGAAGCTTTCTTT. This sequence encodes CASSPRQENTEAFF.

The V gene is TRBV19, the J gene TRBJ2-7, with TRBD1 matching 7 bases. Trimming cost V 3 bases and J 3 bases; bases outside gene matches: 14. This CDR3 has 17 residues. Per germline, CDR1 LNHDA and CDR2 SQIVND (reference sequence). The CDR3 DNA reads TGTGCCAGTAGTATCACCTTCTACAGGGGCGATGGCTACGAGCAGTACTTC. This gives the protein CASSITFYRGDGYEQYF.

The gene calls are TRBV5-1 and TRBJ1-1; TRBD1 agrees at 9 bases. Germline loops: CDR1 SGHRS, CDR2 YFSETQ. Trimming removed 0 bases from V and 5 bases from J; junction bases left unmatched: 2. The CDR3 is 14 residues long. The CDR3 sequence is CASSLEQGATEAFF. CDR3 in DNA: TGCGCCAGCAGCTTGGAACAGGGGGCAACTGAAGCTTTCTTT.

This chain links TRBV7-2 with TRBJ2-5; 11 bases are shared with TRBD2. The CDR3 is made up of 16 amino acids. With V trimmed by 4 bases and J by 2 bases, 6 bases remained unmatched. The germline V gene encodes CDR1 SGHTA and CDR2 FQGNSA. The CDR3 region is CASSSSLAGGQETQYF. The CDR3 DNA reads TGTGCCAGCAGCTCCTCTCTAGCGGGAGGACAAGAGACCCAGTACTTC.

The table lists this clone with a count of one. The chain carries TRBV18 and TRBJ2-1, with D possibly being TRBD2 (7 bases). The CDR3 covers 17 residues. Per germline, CDR1 KGHSH and CDR2 LQKENI. Trimming removed 2 bases at V and 3 bases at J, with 17 bases between. The CDR3 here is CASSPGAGAGNYNEQFF. DNA for the CDR3: TGTGCCAGCTCACCAGGGGCGGGGGCTGGGAACTACAATGAGCAGTTCTTC.

This clone turned up a few times. The J gene is TRBJ2-7, the V gene TRBV28, with a tentative D call TRBD1 (6 bases). The ends were cut back, 5 bases at V and 3 bases at J, with 11 bases in the middle. The CDR3 is 13 amino acids. Germline V CDR1 and CDR2: MDHEN, SYDVKM. The CDR3 loop reads CASSPRQVYEQYF. The CDR3 nucleotides are TGTGCCAGCAGTCCCAGACAGGTCTACGAGCAGTACTTC.

The chain links TRBV5-1 to TRBJ1-2, with D perhaps TRBD1 (5 bases). Germline CDR1 reads SGHRS; CDR2 reads YFSETQ. The V and J ends lost 4 bases and 8 bases respectively, with 18 bases between them. CDR3 length: 14 residues. The CDR3 spells CASSPAAAGRGYTF. CDR3 DNA sequence: TGCGCCAGCAGCCCGGCGGCAGCGGGGCGCGGCTACACCTTC.

This chain uses TRBV4-1 with TRBJ1-1, with D perhaps TRBD1 (6 bases). The V and J ends lost 0 bases and 6 bases respectively, with 17 bases between them. The CDR3 contains 16 residues. CDR1 and CDR2 from the germline V gene are MGHRA and YSYEKL. CDR3 DNA sequence: TGCGCCAGCAGCCAAGATAGTGGGGGAGGGGGGGCTGAAGCTTTCTTT. Protein sequence: CASSQDSGGGGAEAFF.

This clone was seen only once. This chain joins TRBV24-1 and TRBJ2-1; 12 bases line up with TRBD2. V lost 3 bases to trimming and J lost 6 bases; unmatched junction nucleotides: 17. CDR3 length: 20 amino acids. The germline CDR1 and CDR2 sequences are KGHDR and SFDVKD. CDR3 bases: TGTGCCACCAGTGATACAGGAGGACTAGCGGGAACCAGAACGGGCAATGAGCAGTTCTTC. It specifies CATSDTGGLAGTRTGNEQFF.

The CDR3 sequence is CASSLLAGIYNEQFF. The CDR3 DNA sequence: TGTGCCAGCAGTTTACTAGCGGGGATATACAATGAGCAGTTCTTC. V is TRBV28 and J is TRBJ2-1, with 9 nucleotides matching TRBD2. From germline, CDR1 is MDHEN and CDR2 SYDVKM. This CDR3 is built from 15 residues. After removal of 2 bases from V and 4 bases from J, the junction contained 3 bases not matched to a gene.

V is TRBV19 and J is TRBJ1-4; a weak D match, TRBD1 (5 bases). Germline CDR1 is LNHDA and CDR2 is SQIVND (reference sequence). Trimming took off 4 bases at V and 6 bases at J, with 15 bases between the two ends. The CDR3 is 15 residues long. For the CDR3, the DNA is TGTGCCAGTAGTACGACAGCTGGTGGGCATGAAAAACTGTTTTTT. Protein product: CASSTTAGGHEKLFF.

The chain carries TRBV9 and TRBJ2-1; 8 nucleotides align to TRBD2. CDR3 length: 16 residues. From germline, CDR1 is SGDLS and CDR2 YYNGEE. The V and J ends lost 5 bases and 4 bases, in that order; junction bases with no gene match: 11. This chain's CDR3 is CASSRGGLANYNEQFF. The CDR3, as DNA: TGTGCCAGCAGTAGGGGAGGACTAGCAAATTACAATGAGCAGTTCTTC.

This clone was counted a single time. V is TRBV27 and J is TRBJ2-6, with 10 positions matching TRBD2. Unmatched junction bases numbered 12, after V lost 6 bases and J lost 4 bases. This CDR3 region has 18 residues. CDR1 and CDR2 (germline): MNHEY, SMNVEV (reference sequence). CDR3 DNA: TGTGCCAGCAGCAGAGATAGCGGGAGGAATCTAGGGGCCAACGTCCTGACTTTC. This codes for CASSRDSGRNLGANVLTF.

The V call is TRBV24-1, the J call TRBJ2-3; D is unresolved. The V and J ends lost 10 bases and 0 bases respectively, with 13 bases between them. The CDR3 has 14 amino acids. Germline CDR1 KGHDR, CDR2 SFDVKD. The CDR3 DNA is TGTGCCACGTCCCGAAGCTCAAGCACAGATACGCAGTATTTT. Amino acids: CATSRSSSTDTQYF.

This clone was detected only a few times. The CDR3 sequence is CASSLDGGGGNEQFF. The CDR3 DNA reads as TGCGCCAGCAGCTTGGATGGGGGAGGGGGAAATGAGCAGTTCTTC. This chain connects TRBV5-1 to TRBJ2-1, with D possibly TRBD2 on 7 matching bases. Trimming stripped 0 bases from V and 7 bases from J, with 14 bases between. CDR1 is SGHRS, CDR2 YFSETQ, per germline. This CDR3 is built from 15 residues.

This clone was counted a single time. V gene TRBV12-3 or TRBV12-4 combines with J gene TRBJ1-2; 7 positions agree with TRBD1. J was trimmed by 5 bases and V by 8 bases; bases with no gene match: 5. The CDR3 has 12 amino acids. The CDR3 region is CASLGTDYGYTF. In DNA form, the CDR3 reads TGTGCCAGCCTCGGGACAGATTATGGCTACACCTTC.

This clone is a singleton in its sample. The chain employs TRBV7-9 and TRBJ1-4; 8 nucleotides line up with TRBD1. Germline V lookup: CDR1 SEHNR, CDR2 FQNEAQ (reference sequence). This CDR3 contains 14 residues. The V and J ends lost 5 bases and 2 bases, in that order; junction bases with no gene match: 1. The CDR3 DNA reads as TGTGCCAGCAGCAACAGGGGGACTAATGAAAAACTGTTTTTT. It codes for CASSNRGTNEKLFF.